This TCR beta chain was observed in a study of read filtering for tumor transcriptome and immune sequencing. Study at large: The cohort had roughly 17 men and about 15 women aged roughly 40 to 80, mean roughly 66 years. Per sample, TCR-region reads ranged about 3.5 to 11 million by IR-seq, roughly 75 to 1273 by RNA-seq. Findings of the study overall: IR-seq and RNA-seq agreed better without single-read clonotypes.

From about 400 ng of RNA, a library with molecular barcoded alpha/delta and beta/gamma adaptors was made. TCRdb used MiXCR to reprocess the reads, holding one entry per CDR3 protein. The table includes 93,000 or so distinct CDR3 sequences, about 22% detected once. In its sample, this clonotype was seen many times. The antigen remains unidentified. At the time of active disease, bone marrow was collected from every patient. CDR3 size: 14 residues. The V end lost 8 bases, the J end lost 0 bases, and 12 bases lay between the germline ends. Germline V CDR1 and CDR2: MNHEY, SVGEGT. The gene calls are TRBV6-2 or TRBV6-3 and TRBJ2-3, with a weak D call TRBD2 (7 bases). Sequenced sample: a population of CD138-negative cells sorted from bone marrow. The sequence was obtained from a donor at least 40 years old with multiple myeloma. The CDR3 sequence is CASHRGGSTDTQYF. The CDR3 nucleotides read TGTGCCAGCCATAGGGGGGGAAGCACAGATACGCAGTATTTT.